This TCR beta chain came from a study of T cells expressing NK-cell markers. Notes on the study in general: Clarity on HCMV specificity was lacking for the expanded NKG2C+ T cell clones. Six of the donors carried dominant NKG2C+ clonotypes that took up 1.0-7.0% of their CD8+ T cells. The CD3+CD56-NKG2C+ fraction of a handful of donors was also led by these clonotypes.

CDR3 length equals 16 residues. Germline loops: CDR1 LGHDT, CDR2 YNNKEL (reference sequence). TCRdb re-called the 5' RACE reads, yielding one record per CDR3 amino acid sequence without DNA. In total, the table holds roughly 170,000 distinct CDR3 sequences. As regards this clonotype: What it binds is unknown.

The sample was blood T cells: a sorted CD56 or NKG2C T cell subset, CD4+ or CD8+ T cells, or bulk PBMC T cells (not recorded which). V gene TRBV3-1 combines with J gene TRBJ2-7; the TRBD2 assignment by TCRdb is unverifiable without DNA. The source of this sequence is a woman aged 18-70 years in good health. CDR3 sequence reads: CASSHRTSGVAYEQYF.